This T cell receptor (beta chain) was retrieved from a study of shared clonotypes between healthy human individuals. Across the whole study: CD4 naive and memory got three plates each, CD8 naive two, CD8 memory one.

Looked up from germline, CDR1 is SGHRS and CDR2 is YFSETQ. Trimming took off 2 bases at V and 7 bases at J, with 19 bases between the two ends. The CDR3 consists of 16 residues. Adults of Caucasian background living in Nashville, Tennessee made up all donors. Generated by immunoSEQ multiplex PCR, the TCRdb table keeps only in-frame clones and is missing some. The sample holds over a million clones, around 95% seen once. Sequencing was carried out using naive CD4+ T cells sorted from blood. Specified subset: CD45RA+ positively selected. The chain carries TRBV5-1 and TRBJ1-5, with D uncertain. The sequence was collected from a man aged 30 to 45 in good health. The CDR3, as DNA: TGCGCCAGCAGCTTAAGTGGAGGTGGGGTTGGGCAGCCCCAGCATTTT. Protein: CASSLSGGGVGQPQHF. Based on the CDR3 plus reference TRBV5-1 and TRBJ1-5, the full variable domain is KAGVTQTPRYLIKTRGQQVTLSCSPISGHRSVSWYQQTPGQGLQFLFEYFSETQRNKGNFPGRFSGRQFSNSRSEMNVSTLELGDSALYLCASSLSGGGVGQPQHFGDGTRLSIL.